This paragraph reports one T cell receptor (beta chain). Its specificity is unknown. The junction differs from germline at one of its ends, possibly a read error. Collection occurred without any documented infections or immune events in donors. This sample was taken from a study of identifying expanded T cells in peripheral blood. The CDR3 sequence is 13 residues long. CDR1 and CDR2 from the germline V gene are SGHRS and YFSETQ. The protocol was immunoSEQ multiplex PCR, while the TCRdb copy is restricted to in-frame clones and leaves out a portion. The sample yields 70,000 to 95,000 clones, about nine tenths seen once. Overall study results and limits: Approximately 2-week clone count variance significantly increased as total template count grew. About 1.2 clones differed between technical replicates, versus roughly 16 and 20 over time.

The TCR was taken from a person aged 18 to 75 in good health. The V gene is TRBV5-1, the J gene TRBJ2-5; D possibly matches TRBD1 or TRBD2 (5 bases each). Sequenced input: blood. As DNA, the CDR3 is TGCGCCAGCAGCTACGGGACGCGAGAGGCCCAGTACTTC. Residues: CASSYGTREAQYF. Supplemented by reference TRBV5-1 and TRBJ2-5, the full variable domain reads KAGVTQTPRYLIKTRGQQVTLSCSPISGHRSVSWYQQTPGQGLQFLFEYFSETQRNKGNFPGRFSGRQFSNSRSEMNVSTLELGDSALYLCASSYGTREAQYFGPGTRLLVL.